The 29 T cell receptor beta chains below were found in one sample sequenced in a study of cytomegalovirus exposure and HLA in healthy donors (dated by TCRdb to 2016 to 2017). Libraries were prepared through the immunoSEQ multiplex PCR assay. For the multiplex PCR, a mixture combining 60 forward primers for TCR Vbeta segments and 13 reverse primers for TCR Jbeta segments was used. Entries here come from immuneACCESS through TCRdb and include only in-frame sequences with V and J called. Some clones fail to appear in such tables; in the studies checked, an unresolved V gene covers under half of the shortfall, and the cause of the remainder is unknown. The sample table holds about 130,000 clones, of which 82% were seen once. The ten biggest clones cover around 11% of the sample. The source material was PBMCs. All receptors derive from a male donor in good health and CMV-seropositive.

The CDR3 sequence is CASSLTETGGLGTDTQYF. CDR3 nucleotides: TGTGCCAGCAGTTTAACCGAGACAGGGGGGCTGGGGACAGATACGCAGTATTTT. This chain links TRBV28 with TRBJ2-3; 9 positions agree with TRBD1. The V gene's germline CDR1 is MDHEN and CDR2 SYDVKM. The CDR3 consists of 18 residues. V trimming: 2 bases; J trimming: 3 bases; junction bases outside the gene matches: 12. Complete variable domain (other parts from reference TRBV28 and TRBJ2-3): DVKVTQSSRYLVKRTGEKVFLECVQDMDHENMFWYRQDPGLGLRLIYFSYDVKMKEKGDIPEGYSVSREKKERFSLILESASTNQTSMYLCASSLTETGGLGTDTQYFGPGTRLTVL.

The rearrangement links TRBV27 to TRBJ2-2; 9 bases align to TRBD1. Losses at the gene ends were 0 bases for V and 6 bases for J; bases not matched to a gene: 8. CDR1 MNHEY and CDR2 SMNVEV come from the germline V gene (reference sequence). The CDR3 totals 17 residues. The CDR3 sequence is CASSLSAPTGGSGELFF. The CDR3 nucleotides are TGTGCCAGCAGTTTATCAGCCCCGACAGGGGGATCCGGGGAGCTGTTTTTT.

The sample holds one count of this clone. CDR3 sequence reads: CASSRDRGSTEAFF. DNA of the CDR3: TGTGCCAGTAGCCGAGACAGGGGAAGTACTGAAGCTTTCTTT. The chain employs TRBV19 and TRBJ1-1, with 8 bases lining up with TRBD1. CDR3 length equals 14 residues. Trimming took 6 bases from V and 5 from J; bases not matched to a gene: 8. Germline-derived CDR1 and CDR2 are LNHDA and SQIVND (reference sequence).

V is TRBV7-3 and J is TRBJ2-7, with 7 bases aligning to TRBD2. The junction had 4 bases not matched to a gene; V was cut back by 1 base and J by 7 bases. Germline V gene data show CDR1 as SGHTA and CDR2 as FQGTGA. The CDR3 has 13 amino acids. The CDR3 nucleotides read TGTGCCAGCAGCTTAAGGCGGGAGAGTGAGCAGTACTTC. Protein product: CASSLRRESEQYF. Based on the CDR3 plus reference TRBV7-3 and TRBJ2-7, the full variable domain is GAGVSQTPSNKVTEKGKYVELRCDPISGHTALYWYRQSLGQGPEFLIYFQGTGAADDSGLPNDRFFAVRPEGSVSTLKIQRTERGDSAVYLCASSLRRESEQYFGPGTRLTVT.

The gene calls are TRBV13 and TRBJ2-3, with D maybe TRBD1 (5 bases). This CDR3 region has 16 residues. In germline, CDR1 is PRHDT, CDR2 FYEKMQ (reference sequence). The germline V and J ends were trimmed by 5 bases and 6 bases, with 21 bases remaining between them. Written as DNA, the CDR3 is TGTGCCAGCAGCCCCCAGGGTTCGGTTGGCTTGGATACGCAGTATTTT. This gives the protein CASSPQGSVGLDTQYF.

This clone was seen only once. This CDR3 reads CATSRGTREKLFF. In DNA form, the CDR3 reads TGTGCCACCAGCAGAGGTACCCGGGAAAAACTGTTTTTT. The V gene is TRBV15, the J gene TRBJ1-4; D is unresolved. Between the trimmed V and J ends, which lost 1 base and 8 bases, there was a span of 8 bases. CDR3 size: 13 residues. Germline V lookup: CDR1 LNHNV, CDR2 YYDKDF (reference sequence). The full variable domain, its missing parts supplied by reference TRBV15 and TRBJ1-4, is DAMVIQNPRYQVTQFGKPVTLSCSQTLNHNVMYWYQQKSSQAPKLLFHYYDKDFNNEADTPDNFQSRRPNTSFCFLDIRSPGLGDTAMYLCATSRGTREKLFFGSGTQLSVL.

This chain uses TRBV7-9 with TRBJ2-1; 9 nucleotides align to TRBD1. Losses at the gene ends were 7 bases for V and 0 bases for J; bases not matched to a gene: 16. The CDR3 runs 19 residues. CDR1 and CDR2 (germline): SEHNR, FQNEAQ (reference sequence). The CDR3 region has the DNA TGTGCCAGCACCCTAACTGTCGGACAGGGGTTTAGCTCCTACAATGAGCAGTTCTTC. It translates to CASTLTVGQGFSSYNEQFF. The full variable domain, completed using reference TRBV7-9 and TRBJ2-1, is DTGVSQNPRHKITKRGQNVTFRCDPISEHNRLYWYRQTLGQGPEFLTYFQNEAQLEKSRLLSDRFSAERPKGSFSTLEIQRTEQGDSAMYLCASTLTVGQGFSSYNEQFFGPGTRLTVL.

With regard to this clone: Mismatch with germline at one junction end may stem from a read error. The chain recombines TRBV15 with TRBJ2-5, with D maybe TRBD1 (6 bases). The CDR3 runs 17 residues. Germline assignment: CDR1 LNHNV and CDR2 YYDKDF (reference sequence). CDR3 sequence reads: CATRRERGSRVRETQYF. In nucleotides, the CDR3 is TGTGCCACCAGGAGAGAGAGGGGGTCCAGGGTAAGGGAGACCCAGTACTTC. Drawing the rest from reference TRBV15 and TRBJ2-5, the complete variable domain is DAMVIQNPRYQVTQFGKPVTLSCSQTLNHNVMYWYQQKSSQAPKLLFHYYDKDFNNEADTPDNFQSRRPNTSFCFLDIRSPGLGDTAMYLCATRRERGSRVRETQYFGPGTRLLVL.

CDR3 amino acids: CASSFSNYGYTF. CDR3 DNA: TGCGCCAGCAGCTTCAGTAACTATGGCTACACCTTC. The chain recombines TRBV5-1 with TRBJ1-2; D not resolved. Germline V gene lookup returns CDR1 SGHRS and CDR2 YFSETQ. This CDR3 has 12 amino acids. V was clipped by 2 bases and J by 1 base, with 3 bases between them.

The chain has TRBV27 and TRBJ2-7; 10 nucleotides line up with TRBD2. The CDR3 is 15 residues long. V gave up 6 bases and J gave up 3 bases; unmatched junction bases: 8. Germline V lookup: CDR1 MNHEY, CDR2 SMNVEV (reference sequence). The CDR3 loop reads CASSFRTSGHYEQYF. Here the CDR3 DNA reads TGTGCCAGCAGCTTCCGGACTAGCGGCCACTACGAGCAGTACTTC.

The V and J genes are TRBV5-4 and TRBJ2-7; 8 nucleotides match TRBD1. Germline CDR1 is SGHNT and CDR2 is YYREEE (reference sequence). The CDR3 spans 17 residues. V lost 1 base to trimming and J lost 6 bases; unmatched junction nucleotides: 15. The CDR3 loop is CASSLTGGSGGWIEQYF. CDR3 nucleotides: TGTGCCAGCAGCTTGACGGGCGGTTCAGGGGGCTGGATCGAGCAGTACTTC.

The rearrangement links TRBV7-9 to TRBJ1-1, with D perhaps TRBD1 (6 bases). There are 14 residues in the CDR3. V was trimmed by 1 base and J by 7 bases, leaving 13 bases between them. Germline V lookup: CDR1 SEHNR, CDR2 FQNEAQ (reference sequence). The chain's CDR3 is CASSLVGGIDEAFF. CDR3 DNA sequence: TGTGCCAGCAGCTTAGTAGGGGGAATAGATGAAGCTTTCTTT.

V is TRBV5-6 and J is TRBJ2-3, with 10 bases identical to TRBD2. J lost 4 bases, V lost 4 bases, and 3 bases had no gene match. The CDR3 spans 14 residues. The germline gives CDR1 SGHDT, CDR2 YYEEEE. The CDR3 nucleotides read TGTGCCAGCAGCCTAGCGGGAGTACCAGATACGCAGTATTTT. Its translation: CASSLAGVPDTQYF. The full variable domain, completed using reference TRBV5-6 and TRBJ2-3, is DAGVTQSPTHLIKTRGQQVTLRCSPKSGHDTVSWYQQALGQGPQFIFQYYEEEERQRGNFPDRFSGHQFPNYSSELNVNALLLGDSALYLCASSLAGVPDTQYFGPGTRLTVL.

This chain uses TRBV11-2 with TRBJ2-1; TRBD1 is a possible D gene (5 bases). Trimming removed 5 bases at V and 6 bases at J, with 14 bases between. The CDR3 is made up of 14 amino acids. CDR1 SGHAT and CDR2 FQNNGV come from the germline V gene. CDR3 amino acids: CASSPGRESNEQFF. DNA for the CDR3: TGTGCCAGCAGCCCGGGCAGGGAAAGCAATGAGCAGTTCTTC.

The rearrangement uses TRBV9 and TRBJ2-3; 10 bases fit TRBD1. Per germline, CDR1 SGDLS and CDR2 YYNGEE. V shed 3 bases and J 2 bases; nucleotides not matched to a gene: 6. The CDR3 has 16 amino acids. DNA of the CDR3: TGTGCCAGCAGCGGGGGACAGGGGCGATTCACAGATACGCAGTATTTT. Translated: CASSGGQGRFTDTQYF.

V is TRBV6-5 and J is TRBJ2-7; TRBD1 might be the D (8 bases). The V gene's germline CDR1 is MNHEY and CDR2 SVGAGI. The CDR3 runs 15 residues. V dropped 6 bases and J dropped 0 bases, with 15 bases sitting between them. In nucleotides, the CDR3 is TGTGCCAGCAGCCGCGGGGGACAGGTCTCCTACGAGCAGTACTTC. This translates into CASSRGGQVSYEQYF.

CDR3: CASSPEGQGPDTQYF. The DNA for the CDR3 is TGTGCCAGCAGCCCTGAGGGGCAGGGGCCAGATACGCAGTATTTT. The rearrangement links TRBV9 to TRBJ2-3; D perhaps matches TRBD1 (6 bases). The CDR3 runs 15 residues. Per the germline V gene, CDR1 is SGDLS and CDR2 is YYNGEE. With 4 bases removed from V and 4 bases from J, the gap between germline ends came to 16 bases. Full variable domain (remainder filled in from reference TRBV9 and TRBJ2-3): DSGVTQTPKHLITATGQRVTLRCSPRSGDLSVYWYQQSLDQGLQFLIQYYNGEERAKGNILERFSAQQFPDLHSELNLSSLELGDSALYFCASSPEGQGPDTQYFGPGTRLTVL.

The V call is TRBV7-6, the J call TRBJ2-7; D gene unclear. Germline loops: CDR1 SGHVS, CDR2 FNYEAQ. With 5 bases removed from V and 0 bases from J, the gap between germline ends came to 14 bases. The CDR3 sequence is 15 residues long. This chain's CDR3 is CASSPGTDSSYEQYF. CDR3 sequence (DNA): TGTGCCAGCAGCCCCGGAACAGATAGCTCCTACGAGCAGTACTTC. Full variable domain (outside the CDR3, taken from reference TRBV7-6 and TRBJ2-7): GAGVSQSPRYKVTKRGQDVALRCDPISGHVSLYWYRQALGQGPEFLTYFNYEAQQDKSGLPNDRFSAERPEGSISTLTIQRTEQRDSAMYRCASSPGTDSSYEQYFGPGTRLTVT.

The chain recombines TRBV6-1 with TRBJ1-2, with TRBD1 matching 7 bases. Germline V gene data show CDR1 as MNHNS and CDR2 as SASEGT. This CDR3 contains 13 residues. J was trimmed by 2 bases and V by 7 bases; bases with no gene match: 4. CDR3 DNA sequence: TGTGCCAGCACAATGGGACAGAACTATGGCTACACCTTC. Translation gives CASTMGQNYGYTF.

V is TRBV6-6 and J is TRBJ2-7, with 9 nucleotides matching TRBD1. V shed 5 bases and J 4 bases; nucleotides not matched to a gene: 9. CDR3 length: 15 amino acids. Germline V gives CDR1 MNHNY, CDR2 SVGAGI (reference sequence). In nucleotides, the CDR3 is TGTGCCAGCAGTGACCCTGACAGGGGGAGGTACGAGCAGTACTTC. Protein: CASSDPDRGRYEQYF.

This clone showed up just a few times. The chain employs TRBV27 and TRBJ2-1, with D perhaps TRBD1 (5 bases). This CDR3 comprises 15 residues. V lost 6 bases, J lost 0 bases, and 12 bases lay in between. Germline CDR1 and CDR2: MNHEY and SMNVEV (reference sequence). The CDR3: CASRMGRSSYNEQFF. CDR3 nucleotides: TGTGCCAGCAGAATGGGGCGGAGCTCCTACAATGAGCAGTTCTTC.

The chain recombines TRBV7-2 with TRBJ2-2; TRBD2 is a possible D gene (6 bases). Germline CDR1 and CDR2: SGHTA and FQGNSA. V lost 6 bases and J 4 bases, leaving 18 bases between the germline ends. This CDR3 has 16 amino acids. CDR3 residues: CASRGPGGKVTGELFF. Written as DNA, the CDR3 is TGTGCCAGCAGGGGGCCAGGCGGGAAGGTCACCGGGGAGCTGTTTTTT.

To note about this clone: At one end the junction does not follow the germline gene, possibly because of a read error. The chain carries TRBV19 and TRBJ2-4; weak D call: TRBD1 (7 bases). The germline CDR1 and CDR2 sequences are LNHDA and SQIVND (reference sequence). The CDR3 is 13 residues long. CDR3 in amino acids: CASSNQGGNSQYF. For the CDR3, the DNA is TGTGCCAGTAGTAACCAGGGGGGAAACAGTCAGTACTTC.

This clone was counted only a few times. The gene calls are TRBV4-3 and TRBJ2-3; no reliable D call. The ends were cut back, 3 bases at V and 1 base at J, with 5 bases in the middle. Per the germline V gene, CDR1 is LGHNA and CDR2 is YSLEER. CDR3 length: 13 amino acids. The CDR3 bases are TGCGCCAGCAGCCAGTCGGGCACAGATACGCAGTATTTT. Its translation is CASSQSGTDTQYF.

The rearrangement links TRBV28 to TRBJ2-1; D is possibly TRBD1 (5 bases). V was cut by 5 bases and J by 4 bases, with 18 bases left in between. The CDR3 spans 16 residues. Germline values: CDR1 MDHEN, CDR2 SYDVKM. CDR3 residues: CASSPPGMAAYNEQFF. CDR3 bases: TGTGCCAGCAGTCCCCCAGGGATGGCGGCGTACAATGAGCAGTTCTTC.

The chain couples TRBV7-6 to TRBJ2-7; D is perhaps TRBD1 (9 bases). Trimming took 4 bases from V and 7 from J, leaving 23 bases between them. The CDR3 spans 16 residues. CDR1 and CDR2 (germline): SGHVS, FNYEAQ. The CDR3 nucleotides read TGTGCCAGCAGCTACGGCGGGGGGACAGGGCTTCGGGAGCAGTACTTC. Its protein is CASSYGGGTGLREQYF.

The J gene is TRBJ1-5, the V gene TRBV19, with TRBD1 as a possible D gene (6 bases). Germline CDR1 reads LNHDA; CDR2 reads SQIVND (reference sequence). Trimming pared 1 base from V and 1 base from J, leaving 11 bases between. The CDR3 runs 16 residues. CDR3 nucleotides: TGTGCCAGTAGTATAGCTACAGGGTCAAGCAATCAGCCCCAGCATTTT. Translation gives CASSIATGSSNQPQHF.

The rearrangement uses TRBV30 and TRBJ2-1; 7 nucleotides line up with TRBD2. Germline lookup yields CDR1 GTSNPN and CDR2 SVGIG (reference sequence). Trimming removed 3 bases from V and 6 bases from J; junction bases left unmatched: 8. This CDR3 contains 14 residues. CDR3 DNA: TGTGCCTGGAGCTTTCCGGGAGGAACCAATGAGCAGTTCTTC. Its translation is CAWSFPGGTNEQFF.

The J gene is TRBJ1-3, the V gene TRBV11-2, with D maybe TRBD1 (5 bases). V dropped 5 bases and J dropped 1 base, with 9 bases sitting between them. The germline V gene encodes CDR1 SGHAT and CDR2 FQNNGV. This CDR3 contains 14 residues. As DNA, the CDR3 is TGTGCCAGCAGCCCAGGGCGTTCTGGAAACACCATATATTTT. As protein: CASSPGRSGNTIYF.